This T cell receptor beta chain is drawn from a study of vaccination effects on CD4 cells after COVID-19. Clones were read by immunoSEQ multiplex PCR, and TCRdb kept only the in-frame ones, dropping some. The table lists around 54,000 clones, 80% to 85% of them singletons, with 2% to 3% in the top ten. Using viral peptide pools, the ViraFEST assay grew out antigen-specific CD4+ T cells prior to sequencing. An approximately 10-day culture period preceded the isolation of CD4+ T cells. Recipients of the vaccine had no prior SARS-CoV-2 infection and negative nucleocapsid antibodies. Fresh IL-2-containing medium replaced half the medium on days 3 and 7. Notes on this clone: Its matching antigen is unknown.

The V end lost 0 bases, the J end lost 5 bases, and 10 bases lay between the germline ends. Germline V gene sequence: CDR1 MNHEY, CDR2 SVGAGI. There are 14 residues in the CDR3. The chain uses TRBV6-5 and TRBJ1-1, with TRBD1 as a possible D gene (5 bases). This clonotype originated in a human donor who received a COVID-19 vaccine. The sample consisted of CD4+ T cells from PBMCs cultured with HCoV-229E spike peptides, taken before COVID-19 vaccination. The CDR3 is CASSYSSRETEAFF. The CDR3 bases are TGTGCCAGCAGTTACTCGAGCAGGGAGACTGAAGCTTTCTTT.